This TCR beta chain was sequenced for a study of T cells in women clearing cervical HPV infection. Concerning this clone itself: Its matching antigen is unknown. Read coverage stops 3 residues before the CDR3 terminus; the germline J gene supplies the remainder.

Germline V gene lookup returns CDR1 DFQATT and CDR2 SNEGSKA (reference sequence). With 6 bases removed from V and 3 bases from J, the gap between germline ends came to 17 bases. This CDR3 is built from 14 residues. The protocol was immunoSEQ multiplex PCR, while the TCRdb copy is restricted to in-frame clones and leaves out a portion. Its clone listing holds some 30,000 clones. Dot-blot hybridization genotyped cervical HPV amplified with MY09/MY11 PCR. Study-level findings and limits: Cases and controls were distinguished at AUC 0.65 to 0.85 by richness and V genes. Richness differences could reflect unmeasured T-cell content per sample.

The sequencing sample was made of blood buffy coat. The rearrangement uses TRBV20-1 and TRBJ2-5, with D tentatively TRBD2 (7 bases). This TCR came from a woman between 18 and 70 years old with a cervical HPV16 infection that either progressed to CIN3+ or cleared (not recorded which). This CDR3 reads CSAGAGAKKETQYF. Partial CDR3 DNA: TGCAGTGCGGGGGCGGGGGCCAAAAAAGAGACC.